Below are 9 T cell receptor beta chains sequenced from a single sample in a study of STAT3 mutations in large granular lymphocyte leukemia. Regarding the study as a whole: In T-cell large granular lymphocyte leukemia, about half of patients showed multiple immunodominant subclonotypes.

The antigens for these receptors are not known. The protocol was immunoSEQ multiplex PCR, while the TCRdb copy is restricted to in-frame clones and leaves out a portion. The profile shows roughly 35,000 clones, approximately 90% of them singletons. The specimen was PBMCs. These receptors came from a human donor with T large granular lymphocyte leukemia. Some clones in this sample may be carry-over from other donors' samples.

J is TRBJ2-5 and V is TRBV6-1; 8 bases agree with TRBD1. Trimming cost V 5 bases and J 2 bases; bases outside gene matches: 4. The CDR3 sequence is 14 residues long. Germline lookup yields CDR1 MNHNS and CDR2 SASEGT. DNA for the CDR3: TGTGCCAGCAGTATCGGACAGGGACAAGAGACCCAGTACTTC. As protein: CASSIGQGQETQYF.

In this sample, this clone turned up once. This chain connects TRBV5-1 to TRBJ2-3; D gene uncertain. Germline lookup yields CDR1 SGHRS and CDR2 YFSETQ. This CDR3 region has 19 residues. Trimming shortened V by 4 bases and J by 0 bases, and 24 bases separated the two germline ends. The CDR3 coding sequence is TGCGCCAGCAGCCCCCACTTGGTCTTGATTACCCCTAGCACAGATACGCAGTATTTT. Its translation: CASSPHLVLITPSTDTQYF.

The V and J genes are TRBV18 and TRBJ1-1; D unresolved. Germline CDR1 reads KGHSH; CDR2 reads LQKENI. V shed 4 bases and J shed 0 bases, with 0 bases lying between them. CDR3 length: 11 residues. CDR3 nucleotide sequence: TGTGCCAGCTCACTGAACACTGAAGCTTTCTTT. This codes for CASSLNTEAFF.

The J gene is TRBJ2-3, the V gene TRBV28; TRBD2 matches at 9 bases. Germline loops: CDR1 MDHEN, CDR2 SYDVKM. The V segment lost 4 bases and the J segment 1 base; nucleotides outside the gene matches: 3. The CDR3 totals 15 residues. CDR3 nucleotides: TGTGCCAGCAGTTCTAGCGGGGCGGGCACAGATACGCAGTATTTT. The encoded protein is CASSSSGAGTDTQYF.

V gene TRBV6-1 combines with J gene TRBJ1-2; no clear D gene. Trimming removed 3 bases from V and 3 bases from J, with 14 bases in between. The germline V gene has CDR1 MNHNS and CDR2 SASEGT. This CDR3 comprises 15 residues. CDR3 protein: CASSDRAATHYGYTF. The CDR3 coding sequence is TGTGCCAGCAGTGATCGGGCGGCTACTCACTATGGCTACACCTTC.

The chain couples TRBV6-6 to TRBJ2-2; tentatively, D is TRBD1 or TRBD2 (7 bases each). This CDR3 is built from 15 residues. Germline CDR1 is MNHNY and CDR2 is SVGAGI (reference sequence). The V gene lost 7 bases and the J gene lost 7 bases, with 19 bases spanning the gap. CDR3 nucleotides: TGTGCCAGCAAAGAGAGACAGGGAGGGTACGGGGAGCTGTTTTTT. Translated: CASKERQGGYGELFF.

The CDR3 is CASSLDAGANSPLHF. CDR3 bases: TGTGCCAGCAGCTTGGACGCAGGGGCTAATTCACCCCTCCACTTT. V gene TRBV5-4 combines with J gene TRBJ1-6; the D gene is possibly TRBD1 (6 bases). The germline V and J ends were trimmed by 0 bases and 6 bases, with 10 bases remaining between them. CDR1 and CDR2 (germline): SGHNT, YYREEE (reference sequence). This CDR3 spans 15 amino acids.

DNA for the CDR3: TGTGCCAGCAGGACTCAGCCCCAGCATTTT. This gives the protein CASRTQPQHF. V gene TRBV27 combines with J gene TRBJ1-5; no reliable D call. Deletions cut 6 bases from V and 6 bases from J, with 3 bases between. This CDR3 contains 10 residues. Germline assignment: CDR1 MNHEY and CDR2 SMNVEV (reference sequence).

Only a few counts were recorded for this clone. The rearrangement links TRBV25-1 to TRBJ2-1; TRBD1 or TRBD2 may be the D gene (5 bases each). The germline V and J ends were trimmed by 3 bases and 7 bases, with 10 bases remaining between them. Germline V lookup: CDR1 MGHDK, CDR2 SYGVNS. The CDR3 sequence is 13 residues long. CDR3 bases: TGTGCCAGCAGTGATCCGGGGCCAAATGAGCAGTTCTTC. Its protein is CASSDPGPNEQFF.